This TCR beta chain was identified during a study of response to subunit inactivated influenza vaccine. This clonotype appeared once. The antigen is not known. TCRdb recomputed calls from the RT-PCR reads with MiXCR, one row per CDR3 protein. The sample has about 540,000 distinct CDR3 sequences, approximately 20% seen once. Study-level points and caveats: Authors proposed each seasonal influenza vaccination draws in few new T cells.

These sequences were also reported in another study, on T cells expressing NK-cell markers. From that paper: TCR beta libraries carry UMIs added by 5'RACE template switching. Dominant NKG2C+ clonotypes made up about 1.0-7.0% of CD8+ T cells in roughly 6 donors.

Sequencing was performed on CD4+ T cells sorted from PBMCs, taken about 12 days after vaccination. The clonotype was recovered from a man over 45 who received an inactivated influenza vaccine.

CDR3 nucleotide sequence: TGCAGTGCTAGACCACCTAGCGAAAGCACAGATACGCAGTATTTT. Protein product: CSARPPSESTDTQYF. The V call is TRBV20-1, the J call TRBJ2-3; perhaps TRBD2 as D (6 bases). Per germline, CDR1 DFQATT and CDR2 SNEGSKA (reference sequence). Between the trimmed V and J ends, which lost 2 bases and 0 bases, there was a span of 12 bases. There are 15 residues in the CDR3.